Following are 27 T cell receptor beta chains from one sample sequenced in a study of T cells after yellow fever vaccination. One entry per CDR3 protein, called by TCRdb with MiXCR from the 5' RACE reads. This repertoire shows approximately 240,000 distinct CDR3 sequences, about 3.7% found once; its top ten account for around 19%. The sample in question was PBMCs, obtained 15 days after the yellow fever booster vaccination. Receptors originate from a man between 18 and 29 years old who received the YFV17D yellow fever vaccine.

This clonotype was counted at least ten times. The chain joins TRBV27 to TRBJ1-1; TRBD1 matches at 8 bases. V gave up 5 bases and J gave up 3 bases; unmatched junction bases: 11. Per germline, CDR1 MNHEY and CDR2 SMNVEV (reference sequence). This CDR3 has 16 amino acids. The DNA of the CDR3 is TGTGCCAGCAGTCCGTGGACAGGGACCCCTGACACTGAAGCTTTCTTT. Translated, it gives CASSPWTGTPDTEAFF.

The chain recombines TRBV6-5 with TRBJ1-6; TRBD1 matches at 9 bases. The J segment lost 10 bases and the V segment lost 6 bases, leaving 13 bases of the junction unmatched. The CDR3 loop spans 16 amino acids. CDR1 MNHEY and CDR2 SVGAGI come from the germline V gene. CDR3 in amino acids: CASRRDLTGGSSPLHF. The DNA of the CDR3 is TGTGCCAGCAGGCGCGACCTGACAGGGGGAAGCTCACCCCTCCACTTT.

This clonotype was detected once. Mismatch with germline at one junction end may stem from a read error. The chain is built from TRBV7-2 and TRBJ2-7; 8 bases agree with TRBD2. The CDR3 loop spans 17 amino acids. Looked up from germline, CDR1 is SGHTA and CDR2 is FQGNSA. Here the CDR3 DNA reads TGTGCCAGCAGATTAGGTCCTGGCGGGGGGCCTACCTACGAGCAGTACTTC. Translated: CASRLGPGGGPTYEQYF. The entire variable domain, with the rest obtained from reference TRBV7-2 and TRBJ2-7, is as follows: GAGVSQSPSNKVTEKGKDVELRCDPISGHTALYWYRQSLGQGLEFLIYFQGNSAPDKSGLPSDRFSAERTGGSVSTLTIQRTQQEDSAVYLCASRLGPGGGPTYEQYFGPGTRLTVT.

This clonotype was observed many times. The chain has TRBV2 and TRBJ2-1; the match to TRBD1 covers 8 bases. Trimming removed 7 bases from V and 8 bases from J; junction bases left unmatched: 10. CDR3 size: 14 residues. CDR1 is SNHLY, CDR2 FYNNEI, per germline. The CDR3 here is CASNGQGGVDEQFF. CDR3 in DNA: TGTGCCAGCAACGGACAGGGCGGAGTTGATGAGCAGTTCTTC.

This clonotype was found many times. The gene calls are TRBV4-2 and TRBJ1-2; 11 nucleotides match TRBD1. The CDR3 consists of 17 residues. V was clipped by 0 bases and J by 0 bases; unmatched bases: 3. CDR1 LGHNA and CDR2 YNFKEQ come from the germline V gene. CDR3 DNA: TGTGCCAGCAGCCAAGACGTGGGACAGGGGGCTAACTATGGCTACACCTTC. Amino acids: CASSQDVGQGANYGYTF.

This clonotype was seen a handful of times. The chain carries TRBV5-4 and TRBJ1-2; TRBD1 might be the D (6 bases). Germline V lookup: CDR1 SGHNT, CDR2 YYREEE (reference sequence). Trimming removed 0 bases from V and 7 bases from J, with 10 bases in between. The CDR3 spans 13 residues. The CDR3 here is CASSLEAGVGYTF. The CDR3 nucleotides are TGTGCCAGCAGCTTGGAGGCAGGGGTTGGCTACACCTTC.

In this sample, this clonotype turned up many times. The junction and the germline gene differ at one end; a read error may be behind it. V usage is TRBV30 and J usage is TRBJ2-6; D remains ambiguous. Germline CDR1 is GTSNPN and CDR2 is SVGIG (reference sequence). The CDR3 covers 13 residues. DNA for the CDR3: TGTGCCTGGAGTGTACGTGGGGTCAACGTCCTGACTTTC. Amino acids: CAWSVRGVNVLTF.

This clonotype has at least ten counts. The chain combines TRBV18 with TRBJ2-1; 7 bases align to TRBD2. Per germline, CDR1 KGHSH and CDR2 LQKENI. Trimming took 0 bases from V and 7 from J; bases not matched to a gene: 6. The CDR3 consists of 15 residues. CDR3 protein: CASSPPGTGGNEQFF. The CDR3 DNA is TGTGCCAGCTCACCACCGGGGACGGGGGGAAATGAGCAGTTCTTC.

This clonotype was seen at least ten times. This chain uses TRBV6-5 with TRBJ2-6; D could derive from TRBD1 or TRBD2 (6 bases each). Germline V CDR1 and CDR2: MNHEY, SVGAGI. The V end was cut by 6 bases, the J end by 0 bases, with 18 bases between. The CDR3 spans 18 residues. The CDR3 DNA reads TGTGCCAGCAGGAACAGGCCGGGGGCTATCTCTGGGGCCAACGTCCTGACTTTC. Translated: CASRNRPGAISGANVLTF.

There are many counts of this clonotype. The chain carries TRBV5-1 and TRBJ2-3; D gene ambiguous. Trimming took 0 bases from V and 5 from J, leaving 7 bases between them. Germline CDR1 and CDR2: SGHRS and YFSETQ. There are 13 residues in the CDR3. The CDR3 region is CASSLVPEDTQYF. In nucleotides, the CDR3 is TGCGCCAGCAGCTTGGTCCCTGAAGATACGCAGTATTTT.

This clonotype was picked up many times. The chain is built from TRBV6-5 and TRBJ2-3; 8 bases line up with TRBD2. Germline CDR1 is MNHEY and CDR2 is SVGAGI. Germline trimming cut 0 bases from V and 1 base from J; bases unmatched to any gene: 3. The CDR3 runs 16 residues. The CDR3 reads CASSYSSGGGTDTQYF. The CDR3 nucleotides are TGTGCCAGCAGTTACTCGAGCGGGGGAGGCACAGATACGCAGTATTTT.

In this sample, this clonotype turned up many times. V is TRBV6-5 and J is TRBJ2-3; 8 bases line up with TRBD2. The V gene's germline CDR1 is MNHEY and CDR2 SVGAGI. Trimming at V came to 6 bases and at J to 0 bases, leaving 5 bases not matched to a gene. The CDR3 has 15 amino acids. Here the CDR3 reads CASRLRGGSTDTQYF. The CDR3 DNA reads as TGTGCCAGCAGGTTACGGGGGGGGAGCACAGATACGCAGTATTTT.

Many counts were recorded for this clonotype. The CDR3 coding sequence is TGTGCCAGCAGCCCACGCGGGGGGGGAACATCACCCCTCCACTTT. Its translation: CASSPRGGGTSPLHF. This chain connects TRBV9 to TRBJ1-6; maybe TRBD1 (5 bases). This CDR3 region has 15 residues. Germline CDR1 and CDR2: SGDLS and YYNGEE. V gave up 4 bases and J gave up 10 bases, with 18 bases separating them. The full variable domain, completed using reference TRBV9 and TRBJ1-6, is DSGVTQTPKHLITATGQRVTLRCSPRSGDLSVYWYQQSLDQGLQFLIQYYNGEERAKGNILERFSAQQFPDLHSELNLSSLELGDSALYFCASSPRGGGTSPLHFGNGTRLTVT.

This clonotype was recorded many times. The J gene is TRBJ2-7, the V gene TRBV7-8, with TRBD1 matching 8 bases. Germline CDR1 SGHVS, CDR2 FQNEAQ. The CDR3 is 16 amino acids. With 5 bases clipped from V and 1 base from J, the junction kept 10 bases outside the gene matches. CDR3 amino acids: CASSRDRNIGSYEQYV. The CDR3 DNA sequence: TGTGCCAGCAGCCGGGACAGGAATATTGGTTCCTACGAGCAGTACGTC.

V is TRBV6-4 and J is TRBJ2-6; no clear D gene. CDR3 length equals 14 residues. Trimming pared 2 bases from V and 1 base from J, leaving 3 bases between. Germline CDR1 reads MRHNA; CDR2 reads SNTAGT. The CDR3 DNA reads as TGTGCCAGCAGTGACGGATCTGGGGCCAACGTCCTGACTTTC. Translation gives CASSDGSGANVLTF.

This clonotype was found many times. V is TRBV6-5 and J is TRBJ2-2; D not resolved. This CDR3 comprises 15 residues. The germline gives CDR1 MNHEY, CDR2 SVGAGI. Trimming cost V 0 bases and J 4 bases, with 9 bases left between them. CDR3 loop: CASSYSTDLTGELFF. CDR3 nucleotides: TGTGCCAGCAGTTACTCGACCGACCTCACCGGGGAGCTGTTTTTT.

In its sample, this clonotype was seen many times. This rearrangement joins TRBV7-3 to TRBJ2-3, with 10 bases that match TRBD1. After removal of 2 bases from V and 0 bases from J, the junction contained 5 bases not matched to a gene. This CDR3 is 17 amino acids long. Germline-derived CDR1 and CDR2 are SGHTA and FQGTGA. The CDR3 DNA is TGTGCCAGCAGCTTAGGGGGACAGGGGTATAGCACAGATACGCAGTATTTT. This encodes CASSLGGQGYSTDTQYF.

This clonotype was counted ten times or more. The rearrangement links TRBV2 to TRBJ2-7, with D uncertain. Germline V gene lookup returns CDR1 SNHLY and CDR2 FYNNEI. This CDR3 spans 13 amino acids. Trimming left V 1 base short and J 3 bases short, with 7 bases between. CDR3 bases: TGTGCCAGCAGTGAAGATTCAGGCTACGAGCAGTACGTC. Amino acid sequence: CASSEDSGYEQYV.

Many counts were recorded for this clonotype. The genes are TRBV7-2 and TRBJ2-5; no clear D gene. Germline V lookup: CDR1 SGHTA, CDR2 FQGNSA. The CDR3 consists of 13 residues. V was shortened by 3 bases and J by 4 bases, with 9 bases between the two germline ends. The CDR3 spells CASSFAGRETQYF. The CDR3 nucleotides read TGTGCCAGCAGCTTTGCAGGCCGAGAGACCCAGTACTTC. The full variable domain, rest sourced from reference TRBV7-2 and TRBJ2-5, is GAGVSQSPSNKVTEKGKDVELRCDPISGHTALYWYRQSLGQGLEFLIYFQGNSAPDKSGLPSDRFSAERTGGSVSTLTIQRTQQEDSAVYLCASSFAGRETQYFGPGTRLLVL.

This clonotype appeared many times. CDR3 in DNA: TGCAGTGCAAAATTACAGGGGCCCTTAGAGACCCAGTACTTC. Translation gives CSAKLQGPLETQYF. The V call is TRBV20-1, the J call TRBJ2-5; 7 bases align to TRBD1. Germline CDR1 is DFQATT and CDR2 is SNEGSKA (reference sequence). Trimming removed 6 bases from V and 4 bases from J; junction bases left unmatched: 11. The CDR3 extends over 14 amino acids.

Concerning this clonotype itself: An end of the junction differs from the germline gene, which may be a read error. The J gene is TRBJ2-3, the V gene TRBV27; D call uncertain. The germline CDR1 and CDR2 sequences are MNHEY and SMNVEV (reference sequence). CDR3 length: 11 amino acids. DNA of the CDR3: TGTGCCAGCAGTTCAAGGGATACGCTGTATTTT. Translated: CASSSRDTLYF.

This clonotype was seen at least ten times. The chain employs TRBV7-9 and TRBJ2-7; D is unclear. The CDR3 length is 12 residues. V shed 3 bases and J shed 3 bases, with 6 bases lying between them. The germline V gene has CDR1 SEHNR and CDR2 FQNEAQ (reference sequence). As DNA, the CDR3 is TGTGCCAGCAGCTTCGTAGACTACGAGCAGTACGTC. Protein: CASSFVDYEQYV.

This clonotype has at least ten counts. The chain carries TRBV6-6 and TRBJ2-3, with 7 bases aligning to TRBD1. This CDR3 region has 15 residues. V gave up 7 bases and J gave up 3 bases; unmatched junction bases: 10. From germline, CDR1 is MNHNY and CDR2 SVGAGI (reference sequence). As DNA, the CDR3 is TGTGCCAGCACCGTCGCCCTGGGACAGACAGATACGCAGTATTTT. As protein: CASTVALGQTDTQYF.

This clonotype was picked up many times. V usage is TRBV28 and J usage is TRBJ2-1; possibly TRBD2 for D (6 bases). CDR3 size: 13 residues. Trimming shortened V by 10 bases and J by 5 bases, and 15 bases separated the two germline ends. CDR1 is MDHEN, CDR2 SYDVKM, per germline. The CDR3 DNA sequence: TGTGCCATCTCCCAGCCGGGGGACAATGAGCAGTTCTTC. Translation gives CAISQPGDNEQFF.

This clonotype was seen repeatedly, ten times or more. The chain carries TRBV27 and TRBJ1-1; 10 bases fit TRBD1. The V and J ends lost 5 bases and 5 bases, in that order; junction bases with no gene match: 5. Germline values: CDR1 MNHEY, CDR2 SMNVEV (reference sequence). This CDR3 contains 14 residues. Here the CDR3 reads CASSKWDRGTEAFF. The CDR3 DNA follows: TGTGCCAGCAGTAAATGGGACAGGGGAACTGAAGCTTTCTTT.

This clonotype was found many times. The chain uses TRBV5-1 and TRBJ2-7; tentatively, D is TRBD1 (5 bases). Germline CDR1 reads SGHRS; CDR2 reads YFSETQ. The ends were cut back, 9 bases at V and 0 bases at J, with 16 bases in the middle. There are 14 residues in the CDR3. This CDR3 is CAKSRVRSSYEQYF. In nucleotides, the CDR3 is TGCGCCAAGAGCAGGGTGCGGAGCTCCTACGAGCAGTACTTC.

This clonotype was found many times. The rearrangement uses TRBV20-1 and TRBJ2-3; 7 bases match TRBD1. J gave up 3 bases and V 1 base, and 7 bases lay outside the gene matches. CDR1 DFQATT and CDR2 SNEGSKA come from the germline V gene (reference sequence). This CDR3 comprises 15 residues. The CDR3 nucleotides are TGCAGTGCTAGAGCTCGACAGGGTTGGACAGATACGCAGTATTTT. Its translation is CSARARQGWTDTQYF.